The next 26 T cell receptor beta chains were all read from a single sample in a study of OX40 agonist ivuxolimab in advanced cancers. The assay was immunoSEQ multiplex PCR, and TCRdb's table has in-frame clones only and misses some. The data contain about 69,000 clones, 60% to 85% of them seen just once; the ten biggest clones take up 2% to 2.5%. This specimen was CD4+ or CD8+ T cells sorted from blood, taken in a trial of the OX40 agonist ivuxolimab. Receptor source: an adult with an advanced solid tumor such as melanoma, head and neck, liver or kidney cancer.

This chain links TRBV30 with TRBJ2-1; D unresolved. V lost 4 bases, J lost 0 bases, and 1 base lay in between. The CDR3 runs to 11 residues. The germline gives CDR1 GTSNPN, CDR2 SVGIG (reference sequence). The chain's CDR3 is CAWNSYNEQFF. The CDR3 DNA sequence: TGTGCCTGGAACTCCTACAATGAGCAGTTCTTC.

CDR3 protein: CASSYLWGRARSETQYF. Written as DNA, the CDR3 is TGCGCCAGCAGCTACCTATGGGGGAGGGCCAGGTCAGAGACCCAGTACTTC. The J gene is TRBJ2-5, the V gene TRBV5-1; 7 bases map to TRBD2. CDR3 length: 17 amino acids. From germline, CDR1 is SGHRS and CDR2 YFSETQ. With 3 bases clipped from V and 4 bases from J, the junction kept 15 bases outside the gene matches.

The V and J genes are TRBV5-4 and TRBJ1-4; perhaps TRBD1 as D (6 bases). This CDR3 comprises 14 residues. Trimming took 5 bases from V and 10 from J, leaving 18 bases between them. Germline V gene lookup returns CDR1 SGHNT and CDR2 YYREEE (reference sequence). Written as DNA, the CDR3 is TGTGCCAGCAGTTGGGGGGGCGAGGTGGGAAAACTGTTTTTT. Translation gives CASSWGGEVGKLFF.

The CDR3 DNA reads TGTGCTAGTGGTTTGATCCTACCGGGACAGGGATCCTACGAGCAGTACTTC. Amino acid sequence: CASGLILPGQGSYEQYF. This chain uses TRBV12-5 with TRBJ2-7, with TRBD1 matching 9 bases. The junction had 9 bases not matched to a gene; V was cut back by 2 bases and J by 1 base. The CDR3 sequence is 17 residues long. CDR1 is LGHNT, CDR2 FRNRAP, per germline. Full variable domain (outside the CDR3, taken from reference TRBV12-5 and TRBJ2-7): DARVTQTPRHKVTEMGQEVTMRCQPILGHNTVFWYRQTMMQGLELLAYFRNRAPLDDSGMPKDRFSAEMPDATLATLKIQPSEPRDSAVYFCASGLILPGQGSYEQYFGPGTRLTVT.

The chain links TRBV7-6 to TRBJ2-1; D unclear. V was shortened by 8 bases and J by 8 bases, with 10 bases between the two germline ends. The CDR3 totals 11 residues. Germline loops: CDR1 SGHVS, CDR2 FNYEAQ. The DNA for the CDR3 is TGTGCCAGCCCCTTAAGGGATGAGCAGTTCTTC. Protein sequence: CASPLRDEQFF.

V gene TRBV28 combines with J gene TRBJ1-4, with TRBD1 identical over 8 bases. Trimming cost V 6 bases and J 3 bases; bases outside gene matches: 6. From germline, CDR1 is MDHEN and CDR2 SYDVKM. CDR3 length: 15 amino acids. The DNA of the CDR3 is TGTGCCAGCAGCCGACCGGACAGGGCTAATGAAAAACTGTTTTTT. Translating gives CASSRPDRANEKLFF.

The V call is TRBV29-1, the J call TRBJ2-7, with TRBD2 matching over 8 bases. V shed 6 bases and J 3 bases; nucleotides not matched to a gene: 4. The CDR3 loop spans 12 amino acids. CDR1 and CDR2 (germline): SQVTM, ANQGSEA. In DNA form, the CDR3 reads TGCAGCGTGGGGACTAGGGACTACGAGCAGTACTTC. It specifies CSVGTRDYEQYF.

The chain has TRBV18 and TRBJ1-1; 8 positions agree with TRBD1. The CDR3 spans 16 residues. V gave up 6 bases and J gave up 3 bases; unmatched junction bases: 12. Germline CDR1 reads KGHSH; CDR2 reads LQKENI. The CDR3 region has the DNA TGTGCCAGCTCCCGCGGACAGGGAGGGCGCGACACTGAAGCTTTCTTT. It specifies CASSRGQGGRDTEAFF.

The V call is TRBV5-1, the J call TRBJ2-1; 9 nucleotides match TRBD2. The trim removed 0 bases at V and 5 bases at J, leaving 3 bases unmatched. Germline lookup yields CDR1 SGHRS and CDR2 YFSETQ. The CDR3 runs 15 residues. The CDR3 sequence: CASSLVAGGDNEQFF. The CDR3 DNA follows: TGCGCCAGCAGCTTGGTGGCGGGAGGGGACAATGAGCAGTTCTTC. The whole variable domain, remainder taken from reference TRBV5-1 and TRBJ2-1, is KAGVTQTPRYLIKTRGQQVTLSCSPISGHRSVSWYQQTPGQGLQFLFEYFSETQRNKGNFPGRFSGRQFSNSRSEMNVSTLELGDSALYLCASSLVAGGDNEQFFGPGTRLTVL.

This clone turned up a few times. The rearrangement joins TRBV11-2 to TRBJ2-6; 10 bases map to TRBD1. The CDR3 spans 16 residues. CDR1 and CDR2 from the germline V gene are SGHAT and FQNNGV. Trimming at V came to 5 bases and at J to 2 bases, leaving 3 bases not matched to a gene. In DNA form, the CDR3 reads TGTGCCAGCAGCCGGACAGGGGGGACTGGGGCCAACGTCCTGACTTTC. Translating it yields CASSRTGGTGANVLTF.

This chain uses TRBV6-1 with TRBJ2-5; weak D call: TRBD1 (6 bases). The CDR3 has 13 amino acids. CDR1 and CDR2 (germline): MNHNS, SASEGT. Trimming removed 8 bases at V and 5 bases at J, with 15 bases between. In DNA, the CDR3 is TGTGCCAGCCTAAGGACAGAGGCGGAGACCCAGTACTTC. It translates to CASLRTEAETQYF.

The rearrangement joins TRBV7-9 to TRBJ1-1, with TRBD1 as a possible D gene (5 bases). CDR1 and CDR2 from the germline V gene are SEHNR and FQNEAQ (reference sequence). V gave up 3 bases and J gave up 5 bases, with 19 bases separating them. CDR3 size: 16 residues. This CDR3 reads CASSLVYLGGPTEAFF. CDR3 DNA: TGTGCCAGCAGCTTGGTCTATCTCGGGGGACCAACTGAAGCTTTCTTT.

The chain joins TRBV9 to TRBJ2-5; D is perhaps TRBD2 (6 bases). Between the trimmed V and J ends, which lost 3 bases and 5 bases, there was a span of 20 bases. Per germline, CDR1 SGDLS and CDR2 YYNGEE. The CDR3 length is 16 residues. DNA of the CDR3: TGTGCCAGCAGCGCCGTGACGGGAGCGTTTTGGGAGACCCAGTACTTC. As protein: CASSAVTGAFWETQYF.

The rearrangement uses TRBV19 and TRBJ2-3, with 12 nucleotides matching TRBD2. The germline V gene has CDR1 LNHDA and CDR2 SQIVND (reference sequence). The CDR3 is 17 residues long. The V segment lost 5 bases and the J segment 2 bases; nucleotides outside the gene matches: 8. CDR3 nucleotides: TGTGCCAGTAGTCTCCGGACTAGCGGGGTTCCCACAGATACGCAGTATTTT. Amino acids: CASSLRTSGVPTDTQYF.

J is TRBJ2-5 and V is TRBV7-3; weak D call: TRBD2 (6 bases). V was trimmed by 8 bases and J by 4 bases, leaving 14 bases between them. The germline V gene encodes CDR1 SGHTA and CDR2 FQGTGA. The CDR3 runs to 13 residues. CDR3 residues: CASARAGLETQYF. CDR3 DNA sequence: TGTGCCAGCGCCCGCGCGGGGTTAGAGACCCAGTACTTC. Complete variable domain (other parts from reference TRBV7-3 and TRBJ2-5): GAGVSQTPSNKVTEKGKYVELRCDPISGHTALYWYRQSLGQGPEFLIYFQGTGAADDSGLPNDRFFAVRPEGSVSTLKIQRTERGDSAVYLCASARAGLETQYFGPGTRLLVL.

This clone appeared a single time. The V and J genes are TRBV30 and TRBJ2-1, with D possibly matching TRBD2 (5 bases). Trimming took 3 bases from V and 5 from J, leaving 14 bases between them. The CDR3 loop spans 14 amino acids. CDR1 is GTSNPN, CDR2 SVGIG, per germline (reference sequence). CDR3: CAWSLAPVNNEQFF. The CDR3 DNA reads as TGTGCCTGGAGCCTAGCCCCCGTGAACAATGAGCAGTTCTTC.

The CDR3 DNA sequence: TGTGCCAGCAGCCAAGAGCCGAACCCAGGGAATGAGCAGTTCTTC. Residues: CASSQEPNPGNEQFF. J is TRBJ2-1 and V is TRBV4-2; weak D call: TRBD1 (5 bases). Between the trimmed V and J ends, which lost 0 bases and 7 bases, there was a span of 13 bases. The length of the CDR3 is 15 residues. Germline V gives CDR1 LGHNA, CDR2 YNFKEQ.

V is TRBV11-1 and J is TRBJ2-7, with 9 bases aligning to TRBD1. Germline CDR1 is SGHAT and CDR2 is FQDESV (reference sequence). The CDR3 loop spans 14 amino acids. The V segment lost 5 bases and the J segment 2 bases; nucleotides outside the gene matches: 4. CDR3 DNA sequence: TGTGCCAGCAGCGACCGGGACAGGGCCTACGAGCAGTACTTC. Amino acids: CASSDRDRAYEQYF.

The V gene is TRBV29-1, the J gene TRBJ1-1, with D possibly matching TRBD1 (6 bases). The CDR3 runs to 12 residues. Trimming left V 3 bases short and J 9 bases short, with 14 bases between. Germline CDR1 and CDR2: SQVTM and ANQGSEA. CDR3 nucleotide sequence: TGCAGCGTTGAGGGGGGCGGGACAAAAGCTTTCTTT. Its protein product is CSVEGGGTKAFF.

The chain couples TRBV6-5 to TRBJ1-2; D possibly corresponds to TRBD1 (6 bases). Between the trimmed V and J ends, which lost 2 bases and 6 bases, there was a span of 13 bases. CDR3 size: 14 residues. Germline V lookup: CDR1 MNHEY, CDR2 SVGAGI. CDR3 coding DNA: TGTGCCAGCAGTTACGGGGGGGCGCAGGATGGCTACACCTTC. This encodes CASSYGGAQDGYTF.

The CDR3 nucleotides are TGCGCCAGCAGCAAAACCCCCCAGGGTACTTCCTACGAGCAGTACTTC. This encodes CASSKTPQGTSYEQYF. The V gene is TRBV5-1, the J gene TRBJ2-7, with a weak D call TRBD1 (5 bases). V gave up 4 bases and J gave up 1 base, with 18 bases separating them. Per the germline V gene, CDR1 is SGHRS and CDR2 is YFSETQ. CDR3 size: 16 residues.

The genes are TRBV7-8 and TRBJ2-5; weak D call: TRBD2 (6 bases). The ends were cut back, 4 bases at V and 5 bases at J, with 14 bases in the middle. The V gene's germline CDR1 is SGHVS and CDR2 FQNEAQ. CDR3 length equals 14 residues. The CDR3 loop is CASSSSGAGETQYF. In DNA form, the CDR3 reads TGTGCCAGCAGCTCGTCCGGGGCGGGGGAGACCCAGTACTTC.

This chain uses TRBV2 with TRBJ1-3; tentative D call: TRBD1 (5 bases). Trimming removed 2 bases from V and 0 bases from J, with 17 bases in between. The V gene's germline CDR1 is SNHLY and CDR2 FYNNEI. This CDR3 contains 18 residues. This CDR3 reads CASSETTVRAISGNTIYF. Here the CDR3 DNA reads TGTGCCAGCAGTGAAACTACGGTCAGGGCGATCTCTGGAAACACCATATATTTT.

The chain links TRBV6-5 to TRBJ2-7; 10 positions match TRBD1. V lost 11 bases and J lost 4; bases outside the gene matches: 8. Germline V gene lookup returns CDR1 MNHEY and CDR2 SVGAGI. The CDR3 is 13 amino acids. This CDR3 reads CARPTGGRYEQYF. CDR3 nucleotide sequence: TGTGCCCGACCGACAGGGGGCAGATACGAGCAGTACTTC.

The chain employs TRBV7-6 and TRBJ2-7; 12 bases line up with TRBD1. This CDR3 is built from 15 residues. In germline, CDR1 is SGHVS, CDR2 FNYEAQ. With V trimmed by 3 bases and J by 5 bases, 5 bases remained unmatched. CDR3 region: CASSLAGTGGDEQYF. The CDR3, as DNA: TGTGCCAGCAGCTTGGCCGGGACAGGGGGCGACGAGCAGTACTTC. Complete variable domain (other parts from reference TRBV7-6 and TRBJ2-7): GAGVSQSPRYKVTKRGQDVALRCDPISGHVSLYWYRQALGQGPEFLTYFNYEAQQDKSGLPNDRFSAERPEGSISTLTIQRTEQRDSAMYRCASSLAGTGGDEQYFGPGTRLTVT.

This chain connects TRBV18 to TRBJ1-1; D unresolved. Trimming stripped 3 bases from V and 1 base from J, with 6 bases between. The CDR3 has 13 residues. CDR1 and CDR2 (germline): KGHSH, LQKENI. The CDR3 bases are TGTGCCAGCTCACCGACGGCGAACACTGAAGCTTTCTTT. Translating gives CASSPTANTEAFF.